Listed here are 14 T cell receptor beta chains from one sample, sequenced in a study of CD8+CD57+ T cells in acquired aplastic anemia. Genomic DNA served as template for TCR beta VDJ and CDR3 profiling. One entry per CDR3 protein results from TCRdb running MiXCR on the reads. This sample has 310,000 or so distinct CDR3 sequences, with roughly 61% found just once. CD8+CD57+ cell expansion, shown by flow cytometry, had occurred in the patients selected for sequencing. The specimen sequenced was sorted CD4+, CD8+, or CD8+CD57+ T cells (not recorded which) from PBMCs. The source is a human donor with aplastic anemia.

This chain uses TRBV6-5 with TRBJ2-7, with 14 bases aligning to TRBD2. The V and J ends lost 5 bases and 6 bases, in that order; junction bases with no gene match: 6. CDR1 MNHEY and CDR2 SVGAGI come from the germline V gene. This CDR3 region has 15 residues. As DNA, the CDR3 is TGTGCCAGCAGTGAAGGGACTAGCGGGAGTGTCGAGCAGTACTTC. Its protein product is CASSEGTSGSVEQYF.

This clonotype was detected only a few times. This chain links TRBV5-1 with TRBJ2-1; TRBD2 matches at 8 bases. V shed 1 base, J shed 4 bases, and the junction held 7 bases outside the gene matches. Germline V gene sequence: CDR1 SGHRS, CDR2 YFSETQ. The CDR3 length is 16 residues. The CDR3 region is CASSLSSGKGYNEQFF. The CDR3, as DNA: TGCGCCAGCAGCTTGAGTAGCGGGAAGGGATACAATGAGCAGTTCTTC.

This clonotype was seen ten or more times. The rearrangement uses TRBV20-1 and TRBJ2-3, with D possibly being TRBD2 (6 bases). The germline CDR1 and CDR2 sequences are DFQATT and SNEGSKA (reference sequence). The CDR3 runs to 15 residues. Trimming removed 2 bases at V and 1 base at J, with 13 bases between. This CDR3 is CSARFTGLRTDTQYF. CDR3 coding DNA: TGCAGTGCTAGATTTACGGGACTCCGCACAGATACGCAGTATTTT.

As DNA, the CDR3 is TGCAGTGCTAGTTCACCTGACACTGAAGCTTTCTTT. Translated, it gives CSASSPDTEAFF. The chain has TRBV20-1 and TRBJ1-1, with D hard to call. V was shortened by 3 bases and J by 3 bases, with 8 bases between the two germline ends. Germline V gene sequence: CDR1 DFQATT, CDR2 SNEGSKA (reference sequence). This CDR3 has 12 residues.

V usage is TRBV25-1 and J usage is TRBJ1-6; D perhaps matches TRBD1 (5 bases). CDR1 MGHDK and CDR2 SYGVNS come from the germline V gene. The CDR3 consists of 14 residues. V lost 10 bases and J lost 5, with 15 bases in between. This chain's CDR3 is CATRTGLHNSPLHF. The DNA of the CDR3 is TGTGCCACCCGAACAGGACTGCATAATTCACCCCTCCACTTT.

This clonotype appeared once. The genes are TRBV20-1 and TRBJ1-2, with 8 bases lining up with TRBD1. This CDR3 comprises 12 residues. Germline V gives CDR1 DFQATT, CDR2 SNEGSKA (reference sequence). Trimming at V came to 4 bases and at J to 4 bases, leaving 2 bases not matched to a gene. CDR3 amino acids: CSANQGAYGYTF. In DNA, the CDR3 is TGCAGTGCTAATCAGGGGGCCTATGGCTACACCTTC.

This clonotype was observed a few times. Here the CDR3 reads CASSLDSEVLNSPLHF. CDR3 nucleotides: TGTGCCAGCAGCTTAGACAGTGAAGTACTTAATTCACCCCTCCACTTT. The chain combines TRBV7-9 with TRBJ1-6; D unclear. The CDR3 totals 16 residues. In germline, CDR1 is SEHNR, CDR2 FQNEAQ (reference sequence). The ends were cut back, 1 base at V and 6 bases at J, with 13 bases in the middle. Drawing the rest from reference TRBV7-9 and TRBJ1-6, the complete variable domain is DTGVSQNPRHKITKRGQNVTFRCDPISEHNRLYWYRQTLGQGPEFLTYFQNEAQLEKSRLLSDRFSAERPKGSFSTLEIQRTEQGDSAMYLCASSLDSEVLNSPLHFGNGTRLTVT.

The V call is TRBV7-8, the J call TRBJ2-2; 9 bases map to TRBD1. V trimming: 6 bases; J trimming: 4 bases; junction bases outside the gene matches: 6. In germline, CDR1 is SGHVS, CDR2 FQNEAQ. The CDR3 length is 15 residues. The CDR3 DNA follows: TGTGCCAGCAGACAACAGGGGGCTGTCACCGGGGAGCTGTTTTTT. This encodes CASRQQGAVTGELFF.

This clonotype was recorded many times. The chain recombines TRBV6-5 with TRBJ2-5; 12 bases fit TRBD1. The germline V gene has CDR1 MNHEY and CDR2 SVGAGI. V lost 2 bases, J lost 2 bases, and 12 bases stayed unmatched. The CDR3 spans 19 residues. In nucleotides, the CDR3 is TGTGCCAGCAGTTACGGCAAGGGGACAGGGGGCGCGTGGCAAGAGACCCAGTACTTC. Translation gives CASSYGKGTGGAWQETQYF.

The chain has TRBV7-8 and TRBJ2-2; D call uncertain. Germline assignment: CDR1 SGHVS and CDR2 FQNEAQ. Between the trimmed V and J ends, which lost 1 base and 0 bases, there was a span of 15 bases. This CDR3 contains 18 residues. The CDR3: CASSLEEKEWTNTGELFF. CDR3 coding DNA: TGTGCCAGCAGCTTAGAGGAAAAAGAGTGGACGAACACCGGGGAGCTGTTTTTT. The entire variable domain, with the rest obtained from reference TRBV7-8 and TRBJ2-2, is as follows: GAGVSQSPRYKVAKRGQDVALRCDPISGHVSLFWYQQALGQGPEFLTYFQNEAQLDKSGLPSDRFFAERPEGSVSTLKIQRTQQEDSAVYLCASSLEEKEWTNTGELFFGEGSRLTVL.

Many counts were recorded for this clonotype. V is TRBV11-3 and J is TRBJ1-1, with unresolved D. Germline V lookup: CDR1 SGHNT, CDR2 YENEEA. The CDR3 totals 13 residues. The V and J ends lost 5 bases and 4 bases respectively, with 11 bases between them. The CDR3 loop is CASSTSVSTEAFF. The CDR3 DNA follows: TGTGCCAGCAGCACCTCGGTTTCCACTGAAGCTTTCTTT.

This clonotype was detected many times. The chain recombines TRBV20-1 with TRBJ2-5; 14 nucleotides align to TRBD2. Germline V CDR1 and CDR2: DFQATT, SNEGSKA (reference sequence). Trimming cost V 3 bases and J 8 bases; bases outside gene matches: 11. This CDR3 has 16 residues. CDR3 loop: CSARGTSGRSRDTQYF. The CDR3 bases are TGCAGTGCTAGGGGGACTAGCGGGAGATCAAGAGACACCCAGTACTTC.

The table lists this clonotype with many counts. The rearrangement joins TRBV5-1 to TRBJ2-3; D possibly corresponds to TRBD2 (5 bases). The CDR3 runs 17 residues. V was trimmed by 2 bases and J by 2 bases, leaving 18 bases between them. Germline CDR1 SGHRS, CDR2 YFSETQ. The CDR3 DNA is TGCGCCAGCAGCTTCCACGACTATCGGCCTTTCACAGATACGCAGTATTTT. Translating it yields CASSFHDYRPFTDTQYF.

This clonotype has a count of ten or more. V is TRBV12-5 and J is TRBJ2-2; the D gene is possibly TRBD1 (6 bases). CDR3 size: 16 residues. V was shortened by 3 bases and J by 3 bases, with 14 bases between the two germline ends. Per the germline V gene, CDR1 is LGHNT and CDR2 is FRNRAP. CDR3 bases: TGTGCTAGTGGTTTACCAACAGGGTTGGACACCGGGGAGCTGTTTTTT. It translates to CASGLPTGLDTGELFF.